The present T cell receptor (beta chain) was sequenced within a study of blood T cell repertoires in COVID-19 (dated by TCRdb to the early 2020s). The study in broad terms: Samples covering the acute and convalescent phases of COVID-19 were provided by collaborators in the United States, Italy and Spain. The material from the prospective study consisted of cDNA or gDNA derived from T cells, B-cell-depleted T cells, or PBMCs. The dataset comprised deeply sampled blood TCRbeta repertoires from subjects exposed to, actively infected with, or recovered from COVID-19. The repertoires were released in a freely available public database intended as a resource for research on the immune response to SARS-CoV-2. Samples were obtained from the ongoing ImmuneRACE study (first 160 participants) and from some 1,300 subjects provided by 6 global collaborators. The sample metadata nearly always contained a de-identified subject ID, COVID-19 status, age in years and sex. Where available, HLA class I and class II types were obtained from metadata supplied by the sample provider rather than from assay-based typing. Broader findings and caveats from the paper: Clinical and demographic metadata were provided uncurated, with the amount varying by source and participant.

Points on this clone: Its antigen is unknown. Base qualities are not recorded, but no much larger clone differs from it by a single base.

The collaborating institutions used their own protocols to collect whole blood in K2EDTA tubes. Collaborator samples were shipped for TCRbeta analysis as frozen whole blood, isolated PBMCs, or DNA extracted from either sample type. V was cut back by 5 bases and J by 0 bases, leaving a gap of 17 bases between them. The germline V gene encodes CDR1 SEHNR and CDR2 FQNEAQ (reference sequence). The CDR3 spans 16 residues, from the cysteine through the phenylalanine. The only DNA kept is the CDR3, 48 bases in frame from the first base. TCRbeta CDR3 regions were amplified from genomic DNA by means of the immunoSEQ Assay, a bias-controlled multiplex PCR. In the original analysis: The number of nucleated cells in each sample was estimated from the amplification of reference gene primers within the assay. To quantify the absolute abundance of each unique TCRbeta CDR3 rearrangement, sequence reads were collapsed and filtered. For each sample, productive Simpson clonality was calculated as the square root of Simpson's diversity index over productive rearrangements. What TCRdb holds here is the immuneACCESS table cut down to in-frame rearrangements. Part of the clones is not present; checked against another copy, under half of the missing clones reflect an unresolved V gene, and the others are unexplained. V, J and clone size derive from that table, while D and trimming were established from the DNA sequence. For this sample there are fewer than 250,000 clones; about nine tenths appear just once. 0.75% to 0.9% of the sample rests with the top ten.

Material for sequencing was peripheral blood. This receptor was identified in a woman in her 70s with acute or convalescent COVID-19. The V and J genes are TRBV7-9 and TRBJ2-7; TRBD2 is possibly the D segment (6 matching bases). The sequenced DNA is TGTGCCAGCAGCCTCCGGATGGGGGGATACTCCTACGAGCAGTACTTC. Protein translation: CASSLRMGGYSYEQYF.